The 30 T cell receptor beta chains reported below all come from one sample, sequenced in a study of T cells in Graves' hyperthyroidism and ophthalmopathy. Researchers amplified the TCR beta CDR3 regions from RNA transcripts. RT-PCR in the first round (using the HTBI primer set) targeted the TCR CDR3. Via MiXCR, TCRdb re-called the multiplex PCR reads, giving one row per CDR3 protein. The sample lists around 360,000 distinct CDR3 sequences, roughly 15% seen once, with under 25% in the top ten. The sequencing sample was made of blood. The receptors here all came from a woman between 55 and 75 years old with Graves' ophthalmopathy.

This clonotype was observed at least ten times. The gene calls are TRBV6-1 and TRBJ1-2; D is possibly TRBD1 (5 bases). Trimming pared 5 bases from V and 2 bases from J, leaving 12 bases between. This CDR3 region has 14 residues. Germline V gives CDR1 MNHNS, CDR2 SASEGT. The DNA for the CDR3 is TGTGCCAGCAGTCCGGGACCCTTAAACTATGGCTACACCTTC. Translating gives CASSPGPLNYGYTF.

This clonotype was seen repeatedly, ten times or more. The chain recombines TRBV20-1 with TRBJ2-7; 7 bases agree with TRBD2. CDR3 length: 15 amino acids. J gave up 4 bases and V 3 bases, and 12 bases lay outside the gene matches. The germline gives CDR1 DFQATT, CDR2 SNEGSKA (reference sequence). The CDR3 is CSASPLAAASYEQYF. CDR3 coding DNA: TGCAGTGCTAGTCCTCTAGCGGCCGCGTCTTACGAGCAGTACTTC.

Many counts were recorded for this clonotype. The chain couples TRBV28 to TRBJ2-3; possibly TRBD2 for D (6 bases). V was clipped by 6 bases and J by 1 base, with 17 bases between them. The CDR3 spans 16 residues. Germline loops: CDR1 MDHEN, CDR2 SYDVKM. The CDR3 bases are TGTGCCAGCAGCACTCCTAGCGAGGGAGGCACAGATACGCAGTATTTT. Protein: CASSTPSEGGTDTQYF.

This clonotype has a count of ten or more. The chain has TRBV27 and TRBJ2-1; possible D gene TRBD2, 5 bases. Trimming pared 5 bases from V and 0 bases from J, leaving 8 bases between. The CDR3 spans 14 residues. The germline CDR1 and CDR2 sequences are MNHEY and SMNVEV (reference sequence). The CDR3 loop is CASSERDSYNEQFF. The CDR3 DNA sequence: TGTGCCAGCAGTGAACGGGACTCCTACAATGAGCAGTTCTTC.

Many counts were recorded for this clonotype. The chain is built from TRBV28 and TRBJ2-3, with 7 bases fitting TRBD2. This CDR3 is built from 16 residues. V trimming: 4 bases; J trimming: 1 base; junction bases outside the gene matches: 8. Germline V lookup: CDR1 MDHEN, CDR2 SYDVKM. For the CDR3, the DNA is TGTGCCAGCAGTTCGGGGACTAATGGGGGCACAGATACGCAGTATTTT. Translating it yields CASSSGTNGGTDTQYF.

J is TRBJ1-6 and V is TRBV5-1; 8 bases are shared with TRBD1. Germline CDR1 is SGHRS and CDR2 is YFSETQ. The CDR3 sequence is 15 residues long. V lost 3 bases to trimming and J lost 6 bases; unmatched junction nucleotides: 5. The CDR3 protein is CASSWVDRGNSPLHF. The CDR3 coding sequence is TGCGCCAGCAGCTGGGTCGACAGGGGTAATTCACCCCTCCACTTT. Combining the CDR3 with reference TRBV5-1 and TRBJ1-6 gives the whole variable domain KAGVTQTPRYLIKTRGQQVTLSCSPISGHRSVSWYQQTPGQGLQFLFEYFSETQRNKGNFPGRFSGRQFSNSRSEMNVSTLELGDSALYLCASSWVDRGNSPLHFGNGTRLTVT.

This clonotype showed up many times. The rearrangement joins TRBV28 to TRBJ2-3; TRBD2 agrees at 9 bases. Trimming took 4 bases from V and 4 from J; bases not matched to a gene: 9. The length of the CDR3 is 16 residues. Germline CDR1 is MDHEN and CDR2 is SYDVKM. CDR3 bases: TGTGCCAGCAGTTCAATCCATAGCGGGAGCCCAGATACGCAGTATTTT. This sequence encodes CASSSIHSGSPDTQYF.

This rearrangement joins TRBV27 to TRBJ2-7, with 10 positions matching TRBD2. The CDR3 totals 16 residues. Germline V gene sequence: CDR1 MNHEY, CDR2 SMNVEV (reference sequence). V dropped 5 bases and J dropped 2; count of bases not matched to a gene: 9. The CDR3 DNA sequence: TGTGCCAGCAGTACCCCTAGCGGGAGCCCCCCCTACGAGCAGTACTTC. It codes for CASSTPSGSPPYEQYF.

CDR3 nucleotide sequence: TGTGCCAGCAGCTGGGAGGGCGGGCCCCATGAGCAGTTCTTC. Translated, it gives CASSWEGGPHEQFF. The rearrangement links TRBV7-2 to TRBJ2-1; 7 bases are a match to TRBD2. V was clipped by 4 bases and J by 8 bases; unmatched bases: 8. The germline CDR1 and CDR2 sequences are SGHTA and FQGNSA. The CDR3 loop spans 14 amino acids.

This clonotype appeared many times. The chain uses TRBV5-1 and TRBJ1-5; 8 bases are a match to TRBD1. With V trimmed by 4 bases and J by 5 bases, 8 bases remained unmatched. Germline V lookup: CDR1 SGHRS, CDR2 YFSETQ. The CDR3 extends over 15 amino acids. This chain's CDR3 is CASSASTGVDQPQHF. The CDR3 DNA reads as TGCGCCAGCAGCGCCTCGACAGGGGTGGATCAGCCCCAGCATTTT. Looking up the rest from reference TRBV5-1 and TRBJ1-5 gives the full variable domain: KAGVTQTPRYLIKTRGQQVTLSCSPISGHRSVSWYQQTPGQGLQFLFEYFSETQRNKGNFPGRFSGRQFSNSRSEMNVSTLELGDSALYLCASSASTGVDQPQHFGDGTRLSIL.

This chain uses TRBV7-9 with TRBJ2-3; D is possibly TRBD1 or TRBD2 (5 bases each). This CDR3 is 14 amino acids long. Germline V gene sequence: CDR1 SEHNR, CDR2 FQNEAQ (reference sequence). V lost 9 bases and J lost 1, with 14 bases in between. The CDR3 protein is CARDSGPGTDTQYF. The CDR3 bases are TGTGCCAGGGACTCGGGACCGGGCACAGATACGCAGTATTTT.

This clonotype was observed a handful of times. This rearrangement joins TRBV4-1 to TRBJ2-7; 9 nucleotides line up with TRBD2. The CDR3 totals 16 residues. With V trimmed by 0 bases and J by 3 bases, 6 bases remained unmatched. Germline V lookup: CDR1 MGHRA, CDR2 YSYEKL. CDR3 sequence reads: CASSQERAGGNYEQYF. CDR3 DNA: TGCGCCAGCAGCCAAGAAAGGGCGGGAGGGAACTACGAGCAGTACTTC.

This chain links TRBV25-1 with TRBJ1-2; D remains ambiguous. Germline-derived CDR1 and CDR2 are MGHDK and SYGVNS. V was trimmed by 1 base and J by 7 bases, leaving 4 bases between them. The length of the CDR3 is 11 residues. The DNA of the CDR3 is TGTGCCAGCAGTGAATCGTTTGGCTACACCTTC. Amino acids: CASSESFGYTF.

This clonotype was observed a handful of times. This chain connects TRBV6-1 to TRBJ1-2; D may be TRBD1 (6 bases). This CDR3 has 14 amino acids. Looked up from germline, CDR1 is MNHNS and CDR2 is SASEGT. Trimming pared 5 bases from V and 4 bases from J, leaving 14 bases between. CDR3 in DNA: TGTGCCAGCAGTCCCTCGGACAGTGTCTATGGCTACACCTTC. It codes for CASSPSDSVYGYTF.

This clonotype was observed many times. The chain has TRBV5-6 and TRBJ1-5; tentatively, D is TRBD1 (6 bases). The CDR3 sequence is 14 residues long. V lost 3 bases to trimming and J lost 4 bases, with 11 bases between them. From germline, CDR1 is SGHDT and CDR2 YYEEEE. Written as DNA, the CDR3 is TGTGCCAGCAGCTGGGGACAAACAAATCAGCCCCAGCATTTT. Encoded protein: CASSWGQTNQPQHF.

This clonotype was counted ten times or more. The chain links TRBV12-5 to TRBJ1-1; D possibly corresponds to TRBD1 (6 bases). There are 15 residues in the CDR3. From germline, CDR1 is LGHNT and CDR2 FRNRAP. The ends were cut back, 5 bases at V and 0 bases at J, with 13 bases in the middle. The CDR3 loop reads CASGNKQGVNTEAFF. CDR3 DNA: TGTGCTAGTGGTAACAAACAGGGAGTGAACACTGAAGCTTTCTTT.

In this sample, this clonotype turned up many times. The chain couples TRBV7-9 to TRBJ1-2; 7 bases map to TRBD1. The CDR3 has 14 residues. The J segment lost 6 bases and the V segment lost 4 bases, leaving 8 bases of the junction unmatched. Germline assignment: CDR1 SEHNR and CDR2 FQNEAQ (reference sequence). CDR3 sequence: CASSSRGEWDGYTF. In DNA form, the CDR3 reads TGTGCCAGCAGCTCCAGGGGGGAATGGGATGGCTACACCTTC. Full variable domain (remainder filled in from reference TRBV7-9 and TRBJ1-2): DTGVSQNPRHKITKRGQNVTFRCDPISEHNRLYWYRQTLGQGPEFLTYFQNEAQLEKSRLLSDRFSAERPKGSFSTLEIQRTEQGDSAMYLCASSSRGEWDGYTFGSGTRLTVV.

Remarks on this clonotype: This sequence may be a read error, since a much larger clone differs from it by one base. J is TRBJ2-1 and V is TRBV12-3 or TRBV12-4, with D perhaps being TRBD1 or TRBD2 (7 bases each). This CDR3 has 14 residues. Trimming took 6 bases from V and 8 from J, leaving 17 bases between them. CDR3 sequence (DNA): TGTGCCAGCAGCTACGGCAGGGGGGGGGATGAGCAGTTCTTC. This codes for CASSYGRGGDEQFF.

This clonotype occurred many times. The CDR3 region has the DNA TGTGCCAGCAGCGATAGCCTAGCGGCCCTCCACTTT. This sequence encodes CASSDSLAALHF. This chain connects TRBV3-1 to TRBJ1-6; no definite D call. Trimming stripped 5 bases from V and 14 bases from J, with 13 bases between. The CDR3 consists of 12 residues. CDR1 and CDR2 from the germline V gene are LGHDT and YNNKEL (reference sequence).

Points on this clonotype: This may stem from a read error, because a much larger clone lies one nucleotide away. This chain connects TRBV2 to TRBJ2-1; TRBD1 matches 9 bases. The CDR3 loop spans 14 amino acids. CDR1 and CDR2 (germline): SNHLY, FYNNEI. Written as DNA, the CDR3 is TGTGCCAGCAGTCCCCGGGACAGGGAGAATGAGCAGTCCTTC. It specifies CASSPRDRENEQSF.

The chain combines TRBV2 with TRBJ2-2, with 9 nucleotides matching TRBD2. There are 15 residues in the CDR3. The germline V gene has CDR1 SNHLY and CDR2 FYNNEI. Trimming at V came to 2 bases and at J to 3 bases, leaving 1 base not matched to a gene. CDR3 amino acids: CASSEQREDTGELFF. The CDR3 nucleotides read TGTGCCAGCAGTGAACAGCGGGAGGACACCGGGGAGCTGTTTTTT.

For the CDR3, the DNA is TGTGCCAGCAGTCCCGGGACAGCCCTATACGAGCAGTACTTC. The encoded protein is CASSPGTALYEQYF. The chain uses TRBV3-1 and TRBJ2-7, with 7 bases that match TRBD1. Looked up from germline, CDR1 is LGHDT and CDR2 is YNNKEL (reference sequence). The ends lost 6 bases at V and 4 bases at J; junction bases unmatched: 9. The CDR3 contains 14 residues.

In this sample, this clonotype turned up a few times. V gene TRBV2 combines with J gene TRBJ2-7, with 7 nucleotides matching TRBD1. This CDR3 contains 14 residues. J was trimmed by 7 bases and V by 9 bases; bases with no gene match: 15. From germline, CDR1 is SNHLY and CDR2 FYNNEI. The CDR3 is CASSVEGAMGEQYF. The DNA of the CDR3 is TGTGCCAGTAGCGTAGAGGGGGCGATGGGGGAGCAGTACTTC.

This clonotype was picked up a small number of times. The rearrangement uses TRBV5-1 and TRBJ2-7; the D gene is possibly TRBD2 (5 bases). This CDR3 region has 14 residues. V lost 3 bases and J 8 bases, leaving 18 bases between the germline ends. Germline CDR1 SGHRS, CDR2 YFSETQ. The CDR3 bases are TGCGCCAGCAGCTCGGGGAGTAGCGACCTCAAGCAGTACTTC. It is translated as CASSSGSSDLKQYF. The full variable domain, its missing parts supplied by reference TRBV5-1 and TRBJ2-7, is KAGVTQTPRYLIKTRGQQVTLSCSPISGHRSVSWYQQTPGQGLQFLFEYFSETQRNKGNFPGRFSGRQFSNSRSEMNVSTLELGDSALYLCASSSGSSDLKQYFGPGTRLTVT.

The CDR3 DNA reads as TGTGCCAGCAGTTACCCCGGGACAGGGGTCACCGGGGAGCTGTTTTTT. This encodes CASSYPGTGVTGELFF. The chain couples TRBV6-5 to TRBJ2-2, with 10 nucleotides matching TRBD1. The germline gives CDR1 MNHEY, CDR2 SVGAGI. Unmatched junction bases numbered 4, after V lost 2 bases and J lost 4 bases. CDR3 length: 16 amino acids.

The chain joins TRBV6-5 to TRBJ2-7, with D perhaps matching TRBD2 (6 bases). The V end lost 0 bases, the J end lost 4 bases, and 10 bases lay between the germline ends. Per germline, CDR1 MNHEY and CDR2 SVGAGI. CDR3 length: 14 residues. This CDR3 reads CASSYSAGLYEQYF. For the CDR3, the DNA is TGTGCCAGCAGTTACTCTGCGGGATTATACGAGCAGTACTTC.

This clonotype occurred a few times. The chain has TRBV20-1 and TRBJ1-2; 9 positions match TRBD1. The CDR3 totals 13 residues. V shed 0 bases and J 5 bases; nucleotides not matched to a gene: 1. Germline assignment: CDR1 DFQATT and CDR2 SNEGSKA (reference sequence). CDR3 sequence reads: CSAREDRGYGYTF. For the CDR3, the DNA is TGCAGTGCTAGAGAGGACAGGGGATATGGCTACACCTTC.

CDR3: CASSTSGGNEKLFF. Written as DNA, the CDR3 is TGCGCCAGCAGCACGAGCGGGGGAAATGAAAAACTGTTTTTT. The V and J genes are TRBV5-1 and TRBJ1-4, with a possible D match to TRBD1 (5 bases). The CDR3 spans 14 residues. Germline V CDR1 and CDR2: SGHRS, YFSETQ. Trimming cost V 4 bases and J 5 bases, with 12 bases left between them.

A remark on this clonotype: This sequence may be a read error, since a much larger clone differs from it by one base. CDR3 nucleotides: TGCAGTGCTAGAGATGGGACCTCGTGGGAGCAGTTCTTC. It yields the protein CSARDGTSWEQFF. The chain uses TRBV20-1 and TRBJ2-1, with D perhaps TRBD1 or TRBD2 (5 bases each). Germline V gene lookup returns CDR1 DFQATT and CDR2 SNEGSKA (reference sequence). The ends were cut back, 0 bases at V and 10 bases at J, with 13 bases in the middle. This CDR3 region has 13 residues.

There are many counts of this clonotype. This sequence joins TRBV6-1 and TRBJ2-1; D gene ambiguous. The V end lost 5 bases, the J end lost 7 bases, and 9 bases lay between the germline ends. Germline V gene data show CDR1 as MNHNS and CDR2 as SASEGT. The CDR3 runs 12 residues. CDR3 DNA: TGTGCCAGCAGTCCGGACCAAAATGAGCAGTTCTTC. It specifies CASSPDQNEQFF.